This TCR beta chain was found in a study of T cells in Graves' hyperthyroidism and ophthalmopathy. This clonotype was observed a few times. Its specificity is not known. An end of the junction does not agree with germline; a read error may underlie this. Patients were aged 18 to 65, had disease duration under 2 months, and had newly diagnosed hyperthyroidism. On the basis of clinical symptoms, serum thyroxine and TRAb, thyroid ultrasound and orbital computed tomography, diagnoses were made. Amplification of TCR beta CDR3 regions was performed using RNA transcripts as template. TCR CDR3 underwent first-round RT-PCR with the HTBI primer set. TCRdb itself ran the multiplex PCR reads through MiXCR, one entry per CDR3 protein. The sample carries some 600,000 distinct CDR3 sequences, 46% recorded once. Findings of the study overall: In the blood, most expanded thyroid clonotypes above 0.001 appeared as well.

Germline CDR1 reads ENHRY; CDR2 reads SYGVKD. The CDR3 runs 16 residues. The sample comprised peripheral blood or thyroid tissue (not recorded which). The gene calls are TRBV10-3 and TRBJ1-2; D remains ambiguous. The receptor comes from a woman aged 18 to 35 with Graves' hyperthyroidism. CDR3 DNA: TGTGCCAGCAGTGACACCTCCGGGCCGCCTAACTATGGCTACACCTTC. It encodes CASSDTSGPPNYGYTF.